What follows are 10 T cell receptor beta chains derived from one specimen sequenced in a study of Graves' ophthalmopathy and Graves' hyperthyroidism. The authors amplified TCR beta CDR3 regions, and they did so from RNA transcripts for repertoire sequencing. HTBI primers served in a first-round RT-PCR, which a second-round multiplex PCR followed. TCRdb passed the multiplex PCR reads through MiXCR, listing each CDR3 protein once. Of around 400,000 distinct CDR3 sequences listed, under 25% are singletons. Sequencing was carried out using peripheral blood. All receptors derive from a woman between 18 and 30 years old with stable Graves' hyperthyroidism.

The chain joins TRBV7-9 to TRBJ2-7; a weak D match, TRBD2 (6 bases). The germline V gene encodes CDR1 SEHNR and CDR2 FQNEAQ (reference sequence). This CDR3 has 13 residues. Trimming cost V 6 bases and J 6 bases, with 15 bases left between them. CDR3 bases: TGTGCCAGCAGACCCCCGGAGGGACCCGAGCAGTACTTC. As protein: CASRPPEGPEQYF.

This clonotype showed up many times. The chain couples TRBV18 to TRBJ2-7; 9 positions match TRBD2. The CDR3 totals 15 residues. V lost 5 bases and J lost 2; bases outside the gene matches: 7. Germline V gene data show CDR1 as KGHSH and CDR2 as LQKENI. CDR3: CASSSLAGLPYEQYF. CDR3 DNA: TGTGCCAGCTCAAGTCTAGCGGGACTACCCTACGAGCAGTACTTC.

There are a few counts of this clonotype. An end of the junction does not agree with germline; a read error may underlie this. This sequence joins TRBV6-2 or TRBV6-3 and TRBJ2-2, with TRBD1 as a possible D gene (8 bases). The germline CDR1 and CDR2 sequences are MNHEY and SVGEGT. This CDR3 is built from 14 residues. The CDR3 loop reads CASSYLTGDGGLFF. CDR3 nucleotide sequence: TGTGCCAGCAGTTACCTGACAGGGGACGGGGGGCTGTTCTTT.

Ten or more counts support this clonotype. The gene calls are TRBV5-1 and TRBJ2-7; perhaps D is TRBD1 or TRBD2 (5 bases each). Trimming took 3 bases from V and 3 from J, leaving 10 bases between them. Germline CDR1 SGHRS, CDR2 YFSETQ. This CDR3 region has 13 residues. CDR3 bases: TGCGCCAGCAGCTCGGGACCGATCTACGAGCAGTACTTC. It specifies CASSSGPIYEQYF.

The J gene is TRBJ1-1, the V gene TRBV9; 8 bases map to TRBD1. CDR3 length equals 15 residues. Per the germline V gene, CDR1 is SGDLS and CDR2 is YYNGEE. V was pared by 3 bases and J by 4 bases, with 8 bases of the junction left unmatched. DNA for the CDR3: TGTGCCAGCAGCGCTAGGACAGGGACTTTCACTGAAGCTTTCTTT. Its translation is CASSARTGTFTEAFF.

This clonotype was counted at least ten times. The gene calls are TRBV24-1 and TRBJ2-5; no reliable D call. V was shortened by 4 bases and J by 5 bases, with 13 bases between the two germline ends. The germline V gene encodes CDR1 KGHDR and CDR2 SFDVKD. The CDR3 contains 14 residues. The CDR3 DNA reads TGTGCCACCAGTGACCCCACTAACTTGGAGACCCAGTACTTC. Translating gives CATSDPTNLETQYF.

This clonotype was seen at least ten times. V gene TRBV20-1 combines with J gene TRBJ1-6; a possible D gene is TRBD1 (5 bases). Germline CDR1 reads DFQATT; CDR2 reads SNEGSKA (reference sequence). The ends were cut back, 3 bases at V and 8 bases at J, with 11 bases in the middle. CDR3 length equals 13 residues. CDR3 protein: CSARGRDHSPLHF. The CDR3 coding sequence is TGCAGTGCTAGGGGGCGGGACCATTCACCCCTCCACTTT.

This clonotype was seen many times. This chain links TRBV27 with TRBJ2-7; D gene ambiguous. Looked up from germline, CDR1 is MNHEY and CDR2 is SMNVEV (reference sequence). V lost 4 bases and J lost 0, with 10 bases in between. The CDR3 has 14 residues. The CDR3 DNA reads TGTGCCAGCAGTTCTCAAAGGGACTCCTACGAGCAGTACTTC. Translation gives CASSSQRDSYEQYF.

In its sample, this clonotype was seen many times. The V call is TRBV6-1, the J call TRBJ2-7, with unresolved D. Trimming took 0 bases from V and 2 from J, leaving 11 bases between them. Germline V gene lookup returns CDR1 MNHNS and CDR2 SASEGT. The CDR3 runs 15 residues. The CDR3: CASSEAQSPAYEQYF. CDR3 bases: TGTGCCAGCAGTGAAGCGCAGAGTCCCGCCTACGAGCAGTACTTC.

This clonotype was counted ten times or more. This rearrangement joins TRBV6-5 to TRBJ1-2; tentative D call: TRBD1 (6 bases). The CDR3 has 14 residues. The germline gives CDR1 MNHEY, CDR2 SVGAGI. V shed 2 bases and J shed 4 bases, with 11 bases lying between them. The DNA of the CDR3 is TGTGCCAGCAGTTACACCGACAGGCTCTATGGCTACACCTTC. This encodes CASSYTDRLYGYTF.